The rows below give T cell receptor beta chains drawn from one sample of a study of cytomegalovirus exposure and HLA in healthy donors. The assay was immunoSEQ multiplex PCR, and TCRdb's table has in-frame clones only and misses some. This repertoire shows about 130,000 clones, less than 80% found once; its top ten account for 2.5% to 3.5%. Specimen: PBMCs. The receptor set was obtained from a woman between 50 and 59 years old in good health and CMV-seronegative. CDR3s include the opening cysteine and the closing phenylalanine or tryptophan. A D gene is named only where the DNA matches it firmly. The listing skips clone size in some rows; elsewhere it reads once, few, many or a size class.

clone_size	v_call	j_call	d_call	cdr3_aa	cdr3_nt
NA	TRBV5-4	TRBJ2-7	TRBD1	CAGGTGGYEQYF	TGTGCCGGCGGGACAGGGGGTTACGAGCAGTACTTC
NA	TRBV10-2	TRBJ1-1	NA	CASSELGGNTEAFF	TGCGCCAGCAGTGAACTTGGAGGGAACACTGAAGCTTTCTTT
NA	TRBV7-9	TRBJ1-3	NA	CASSLALGSASGNTIYF	TGTGCCAGCAGCTTAGCTCTGGGCTCGGCGTCTGGAAACACCATATATTTT
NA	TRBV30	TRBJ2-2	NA	CAWSSGVGGELFF	TGTGCCTGGTCGTCAGGGGTCGGCGGGGAGCTGTTTTTT
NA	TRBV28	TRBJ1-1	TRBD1	CASYLSQGANTEAFF	TGTGCCAGCTACCTATCCCAGGGGGCAAACACTGAAGCTTTCTTT
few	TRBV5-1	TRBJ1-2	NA	CASSLGGLFDGYTF	TGCGCCAGCAGCTTGGGGGGACTTTTCGACGGCTACACCTTC
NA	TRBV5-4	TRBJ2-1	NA	CASSPSQTGNEQFF	TGTGCCAGCAGCCCCTCCCAAACGGGTAATGAGCAGTTCTTC
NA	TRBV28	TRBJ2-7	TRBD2	CASSLGAGVNEQYF	TGTGCCAGCAGTTTAGGAGCGGGAGTGAACGAGCAGTACTTC
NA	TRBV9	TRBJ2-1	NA	CASSVSEGEQFF	TGTGCCAGCAGCGTGTCAGAGGGTGAGCAGTTCTTC
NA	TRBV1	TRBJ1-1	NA	CTSRNGQGENTEAFF	TGCACCAGCAGAAATGGACAGGGCGAGAACACTGAAGCTTTCTTT
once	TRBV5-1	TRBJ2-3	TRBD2	CASSGGSGTDTQYF	TGCGCCAGCAGCGGCGGGAGTGGGACAGATACGCAGTATTTT
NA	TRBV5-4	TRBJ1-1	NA	CASSLVGTPNTEAFF	TGTGCCAGCAGCTTGGTTGGGACACCGAACACTGAAGCTTTCTTT
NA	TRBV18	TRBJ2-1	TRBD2	CASSPSGRAVGEQFF	TGTGCCAGCTCACCCAGCGGGAGGGCCGTCGGTGAGCAGTTCTTC
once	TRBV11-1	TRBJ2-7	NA	CASSLSRGRTVYEQYF	TGTGCCAGCAGCTTGTCGCGCGGCAGGACAGTTTACGAGCAGTACTTC
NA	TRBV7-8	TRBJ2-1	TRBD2	CASSEPAGGGFEQFF	TGTGCCAGCAGCGAACCAGCGGGAGGGGGATTTGAGCAGTTCTTC
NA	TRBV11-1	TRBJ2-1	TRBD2	CASSLGLADEQFF	TGTGCCAGCAGCCTGGGACTAGCGGATGAGCAGTTCTTC
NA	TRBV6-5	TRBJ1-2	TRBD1	CASSKTGMGGYTF	TGTGCCAGCAGTAAGACAGGGATGGGCGGCTACACCTTC